The next 29 T cell receptor beta chains were all read from a single sample in a study of CD8 T cells in ankylosing spondylitis. No antigen is known for these receptors. TCRdb re-called the 5' RACE reads through MiXCR, storing one row per CDR3 protein. The sample comprises fewer than 550,000 distinct CDR3 sequences, roughly 5% of which are singletons, and around 3.6% rests with the top ten. Study-level findings and limits: For ankylosing spondylitis blood, a TCR beta motif of 7 or 8 highly homologous variants appeared characteristic.

The sequenced sample consisted of blood, either unsorted or a sorted T cell fraction (not recorded which). The receptors were gathered from a male donor with ankylosing spondylitis.

This clonotype was detected ten times or more. Written as DNA, the CDR3 is TGTGCCAGCAGCCAAGACAGGGCGGACGGCTACACCTTC. Amino acids: CASSQDRADGYTF. The chain combines TRBV4-2 with TRBJ1-2, with a tentative D call TRBD1 (5 bases). The V and J ends lost 0 bases and 8 bases respectively, with 10 bases between them. The CDR3 spans 13 residues. Per the germline V gene, CDR1 is LGHNA and CDR2 is YNFKEQ.

This clonotype occurred many times. The chain has TRBV10-3 and TRBJ1-4; D gene unclear. Germline V gives CDR1 ENHRY, CDR2 SYGVKD. Trimming pared 3 bases from V and 0 bases from J, leaving 11 bases between. This CDR3 is 16 amino acids long. The CDR3 loop reads CAISEGGPATNEKLFF. The DNA for the CDR3 is TGTGCCATCAGTGAAGGCGGGCCTGCAACTAATGAAAAACTGTTTTTT.

The chain combines TRBV7-9 with TRBJ2-5, with D possibly TRBD2 on 5 matching bases. The ends were cut back, 6 bases at V and 1 base at J, with 9 bases in the middle. The CDR3 loop spans 13 amino acids. Germline V gives CDR1 SEHNR, CDR2 FQNEAQ (reference sequence). Here the CDR3 DNA reads TGTGCCAGCAGGAGGGAGACCCAAGAGACCCAGTACTTC. Amino acid sequence: CASRRETQETQYF.

This clonotype was recorded at least ten times. This chain connects TRBV4-2 to TRBJ2-7, with no clear D. Germline V lookup: CDR1 LGHNA, CDR2 YNFKEQ. The CDR3 runs 15 residues. With 6 bases removed from V and 2 bases from J, the gap between germline ends came to 17 bases. The CDR3 DNA reads as TGTGCCAGCAGTCCCAGCAAGGACGGCACCTACGAGCAGTACTTC. Amino acids: CASSPSKDGTYEQYF.

This clonotype was seen ten or more times. The rearrangement joins TRBV20-1 to TRBJ2-3; the match to TRBD2 covers 10 bases. V lost 5 bases, J lost 4 bases, and 6 bases stayed unmatched. The CDR3 is made up of 14 amino acids. CDR1 is DFQATT, CDR2 SNEGSKA, per germline (reference sequence). The DNA for the CDR3 is TGCAGTGCTCCCATAGCGGGAGGCCCAGATACGCAGTATTTT. Amino acids: CSAPIAGGPDTQYF.

This clonotype was counted ten times or more. The gene calls are TRBV5-1 and TRBJ2-5, with TRBD1 matching over 8 bases. V lost 4 bases and J lost 1; bases outside the gene matches: 9. The germline CDR1 and CDR2 sequences are SGHRS and YFSETQ. This CDR3 comprises 16 residues. DNA for the CDR3: TGCGCCAGCAGCGCGTTCGGGACAGGTCCCCAAGAGACCCAGTACTTC. It yields the protein CASSAFGTGPQETQYF.

This clonotype was seen more than once but under ten times. The chain couples TRBV3-1 to TRBJ1-1; no definite D call. V lost 0 bases and J lost 5, with 10 bases in between. This CDR3 region has 14 residues. Per germline, CDR1 LGHDT and CDR2 YNNKEL (reference sequence). CDR3 region: CASSQDWAGTEAFF. The CDR3 nucleotides read TGTGCCAGCAGCCAAGATTGGGCCGGGACTGAAGCTTTCTTT.

This clonotype was seen a handful of times. The rearrangement links TRBV3-1 to TRBJ1-2, with D perhaps matching TRBD1 (5 bases). This CDR3 has 14 amino acids. Trimming took off 3 bases at V and 3 bases at J, with 11 bases between the two ends. Germline CDR1 and CDR2: LGHDT and YNNKEL (reference sequence). The CDR3 reads CASSHLGADYGYTF. The CDR3 coding sequence is TGTGCCAGCAGCCACCTAGGGGCGGACTATGGCTACACCTTC.

There are a few counts of this clonotype. V usage is TRBV24-1 and J usage is TRBJ2-1; 7 bases fit TRBD2. Trimming at V came to 3 bases and at J to 3 bases, leaving 16 bases not matched to a gene. Germline CDR1 reads KGHDR; CDR2 reads SFDVKD. The CDR3 sequence is 19 residues long. The DNA for the CDR3 is TGTGCCACCAGTGATCAGCTGGGCGCGGGCGGGAGTGACTACAATGAGCAGTTCTTC. It translates to CATSDQLGAGGSDYNEQFF.

This clonotype was counted at least ten times. The chain carries TRBV3-1 and TRBJ1-1; the D is unclear. Germline values: CDR1 LGHDT, CDR2 YNNKEL (reference sequence). Trimming shortened V by 2 bases and J by 3 bases, and 4 bases separated the two germline ends. This CDR3 region has 12 residues. DNA of the CDR3: TGTGCCAGCAGCCAACCACACACTGAAGCTTTCTTT. Protein product: CASSQPHTEAFF.

This clonotype was seen many times. The J gene is TRBJ2-7, the V gene TRBV5-5; D call uncertain. The germline V and J ends were trimmed by 3 bases and 0 bases, with 13 bases remaining between them. The CDR3 is 15 amino acids. Germline CDR1 is SGHKS and CDR2 is YYEKEE (reference sequence). For the CDR3, the DNA is TGTGCCAGCAGCTATCGCCAGGTGAGCTCCTACGAGCAGTACTTC. Amino acid sequence: CASSYRQVSSYEQYF.

This clonotype was recorded at least ten times. This chain links TRBV19 with TRBJ1-1; D possibly corresponds to TRBD1 (5 bases). V was clipped by 3 bases and J by 4 bases, with 9 bases between them. In germline, CDR1 is LNHDA, CDR2 SQIVND (reference sequence). This CDR3 has 13 residues. The CDR3 here is CASSMGVITEAFF. The DNA for the CDR3 is TGTGCCAGTAGTATGGGGGTGATCACTGAAGCTTTCTTT.

This clonotype was counted only a few times. The chain has TRBV28 and TRBJ2-3; D call uncertain. Between the trimmed V and J ends, which lost 1 base and 1 base, there was a span of 12 bases. Germline-derived CDR1 and CDR2 are MDHEN and SYDVKM. The CDR3 covers 16 residues. DNA for the CDR3: TGTGCCAGCAGTTTATTCTCCGGCTCTGGCACAGATACGCAGTATTTT. It yields the protein CASSLFSGSGTDTQYF. The full variable domain, rest sourced from reference TRBV28 and TRBJ2-3, is DVKVTQSSRYLVKRTGEKVFLECVQDMDHENMFWYRQDPGLGLRLIYFSYDVKMKEKGDIPEGYSVSREKKERFSLILESASTNQTSMYLCASSLFSGSGTDTQYFGPGTRLTVL.

The chain employs TRBV20-1 and TRBJ2-6, with unresolved D. This CDR3 contains 15 residues. Germline CDR1 and CDR2: DFQATT and SNEGSKA (reference sequence). Deletions cut 2 bases from V and 3 bases from J, with 11 bases between. In DNA form, the CDR3 reads TGCAGTGCTAGACTTCGCCTCGGTGGGGCCAACGTCCTGACTTTC. It specifies CSARLRLGGANVLTF.

The chain is built from TRBV7-6 and TRBJ2-2, with D perhaps assigned TRBD1 or TRBD2 (6 bases each). This CDR3 has 15 residues. The germline CDR1 and CDR2 sequences are SGHVS and FNYEAQ. With 9 bases removed from V and 5 bases from J, the gap between germline ends came to 19 bases. Here the CDR3 DNA reads TGTGCCAGTAGCCCGAGCAGGGGAGGAACCGGGGAGCTGTTTTTT. Translation gives CASSPSRGGTGELFF. Looking up the rest from reference TRBV7-6 and TRBJ2-2 gives the full variable domain: GAGVSQSPRYKVTKRGQDVALRCDPISGHVSLYWYRQALGQGPEFLTYFNYEAQQDKSGLPNDRFSAERPEGSISTLTIQRTEQRDSAMYRCASSPSRGGTGELFFGEGSRLTVL.

This clonotype was seen ten or more times. The chain has TRBV6-2 or TRBV6-3 and TRBJ2-1; TRBD2 aligns across 8 bases. Germline assignment: CDR1 MNHEY and CDR2 SVGEGT. The CDR3 is 13 amino acids. The junction had 4 bases not matched to a gene; V was cut back by 7 bases and J by 5 bases. The CDR3 nucleotides read TGTGCCAGCAAGAGTAGCGGGAACAATGAGCAGTTCTTC. It translates to CASKSSGNNEQFF.

This clonotype was seen many times. The rearrangement links TRBV10-3 to TRBJ1-1; a weak D match, TRBD1 (6 bases). The germline CDR1 and CDR2 sequences are ENHRY and SYGVKD. The CDR3 loop spans 14 amino acids. Trimming left V 7 bases short and J 6 bases short, with 18 bases between. CDR3 bases: TGTGCCATCACCCCAACAGGGTATATCGCTGAAGCTTTCTTT. This codes for CAITPTGYIAEAFF.

There are many counts of this clonotype. V usage is TRBV7-2 and J usage is TRBJ2-1; 10 nucleotides line up with TRBD2. The CDR3 has 14 residues. V was pared by 5 bases and J by 10 bases, with 8 bases of the junction left unmatched. Germline V gene lookup returns CDR1 SGHTA and CDR2 FQGNSA. In nucleotides, the CDR3 is TGTGCCAGCAGCCCCCCGGGACTAGCGAACGAGCAGTTCTTC. It translates to CASSPPGLANEQFF.

This clonotype was found many times. This chain joins TRBV12-3 or TRBV12-4 and TRBJ1-1; TRBD1 matches 7 bases. The ends lost 4 bases at V and 4 bases at J; junction bases unmatched: 3. The CDR3 length is 13 residues. In nucleotides, the CDR3 is TGTGCCAGCAGTTCACAGGGGAGCACTGAAGCTTTCTTT. Its translation is CASSSQGSTEAFF.

This clonotype was counted many times. DNA for the CDR3: TGTGCCAGCAGCCTGGACACCCGCTATGGCTACACCTTC. This translates into CASSLDTRYGYTF. The chain combines TRBV5-6 with TRBJ1-2; weak D call: TRBD1 (5 bases). The germline CDR1 and CDR2 sequences are SGHDT and YYEEEE. V lost 4 bases and J 4 bases, leaving 11 bases between the germline ends. The CDR3 extends over 13 amino acids.

This clonotype was detected many times. The genes are TRBV7-2 and TRBJ1-1, with 7 bases aligning to TRBD1. Germline-derived CDR1 and CDR2 are SGHTA and FQGNSA. With V trimmed by 5 bases and J by 4 bases, 4 bases remained unmatched. The CDR3 is 13 residues long. The CDR3 bases are TGTGCCAGCAGCCAGGGGGGTAGCACTGAAGCTTTCTTT. It is translated as CASSQGGSTEAFF. The full variable domain, completed using reference TRBV7-2 and TRBJ1-1, is GAGVSQSPSNKVTEKGKDVELRCDPISGHTALYWYRQSLGQGLEFLIYFQGNSAPDKSGLPSDRFSAERTGGSVSTLTIQRTQQEDSAVYLCASSQGGSTEAFFGQGTRLTVV.

This clonotype was picked up many times. This rearrangement joins TRBV7-9 to TRBJ1-3; TRBD1 agrees at 7 bases. Germline CDR1 reads SEHNR; CDR2 reads FQNEAQ (reference sequence). With 6 bases clipped from V and 0 bases from J, the junction kept 11 bases outside the gene matches. CDR3 length: 17 residues. CDR3 loop: CASSRGTAYFSGNTIYF. In DNA form, the CDR3 reads TGTGCCAGCAGTCGCGGGACAGCCTATTTCTCTGGAAACACCATATATTTT.

Of note for this clonotype: One base away lies a much larger clone, so this may be a sequencing read error. V usage is TRBV4-1 and J usage is TRBJ2-5, with TRBD2 matching 7 bases. The germline V gene encodes CDR1 MGHRA and CDR2 YSYEKL. The CDR3 totals 14 residues. DNA for the CDR3: TGCGCCAGCAGCCACTTTAGCGGGCAAGGGACCCAGTACTTC. Amino acid sequence: CASSHFSGQGTQYF.

This clonotype was counted at least ten times. The gene calls are TRBV7-2 and TRBJ1-1, with no clear D. Trimming pared 4 bases from V and 3 bases from J, leaving 9 bases between. CDR3 length equals 13 residues. Germline V CDR1 and CDR2: SGHTA, FQGNSA. The CDR3: CASSSRQDTEAFF. The CDR3 DNA follows: TGTGCCAGCAGCTCCCGGCAGGACACTGAAGCTTTCTTT.

This clonotype was counted ten times or more. The chain has TRBV7-9 and TRBJ2-7, with TRBD2 as a possible D gene (5 bases). Trimming cost V 0 bases and J 1 base, with 16 bases left between them. Looked up from germline, CDR1 is SEHNR and CDR2 is FQNEAQ (reference sequence). The CDR3 has 17 residues. CDR3 protein: CASSLATGILKSYEQYF. In DNA form, the CDR3 reads TGTGCCAGCAGCTTAGCTACGGGGATCTTGAAGTCCTACGAGCAGTACTTC.

This clonotype was seen repeatedly, ten times or more. The chain couples TRBV5-1 to TRBJ1-4; D not certain. The ends were cut back, 3 bases at V and 4 bases at J, with 10 bases in the middle. The CDR3 totals 14 residues. Germline V CDR1 and CDR2: SGHRS, YFSETQ. CDR3 protein: CASSSKGHNEKLFF. CDR3 DNA: TGCGCCAGCAGCTCCAAGGGCCATAATGAAAAACTGTTTTTT.

This clonotype has ten or more counts. CDR3 amino acids: CASSGLAEYNEQFF. Written as DNA, the CDR3 is TGTGCCAGCAGTGGACTAGCGGAATACAATGAGCAGTTCTTC. The V and J genes are TRBV2 and TRBJ2-1, with 9 positions matching TRBD2. Per the germline V gene, CDR1 is SNHLY and CDR2 is FYNNEI. The CDR3 has 14 residues. Unmatched junction bases numbered 2, after V lost 4 bases and J lost 4 bases.

This clonotype was detected many times. The chain carries TRBV4-3 and TRBJ1-2, with 8 positions matching TRBD1. V shed 1 base and J 3 bases; nucleotides not matched to a gene: 1. Germline lookup yields CDR1 LGHNA and CDR2 YSLEER. The CDR3 runs to 14 residues. The CDR3 DNA sequence: TGCGCCAGCAGCCAAGCAGGGGGCTACTATGGCTACACCTTC. This gives the protein CASSQAGGYYGYTF.

This clonotype appeared many times. The chain couples TRBV12-3 or TRBV12-4 to TRBJ2-5; no firm D call. This CDR3 has 13 residues. V lost 8 bases, J lost 4 bases, and 14 bases lay in between. The CDR3 DNA follows: TGTGCCAGCGCATTGGCCGTGCCAGAGACCCAGTACTTC. As protein: CASALAVPETQYF.